This T cell receptor (beta chain) comes out of a study of cytomegalovirus exposure and HLA in healthy donors. Germline-derived CDR1 and CDR2 are SGHRS and YFSETQ. The CDR3 sequence is 15 residues long. V was clipped by 1 base and J by 6 bases, with 14 bases between them. The primer mix had 60 Vbeta and 13 Jbeta primers. The method was immunoSEQ multiplex PCR; TCRdb's version includes in-frame clones alone and lacks a portion of them. The sample lists approximately 91,000 clones; roughly 86% were seen once. Sequencing was carried out using PBMCs. The source of this sequence is a man in his thirties or forties in good health and CMV-seropositive. This chain joins TRBV5-1 and TRBJ2-1, with D possibly matching TRBD1 (6 bases). CDR3 residues: CASSLSAGVGNEQFF. The CDR3 DNA reads TGCGCCAGCAGCTTGTCGGCAGGGGTAGGCAATGAGCAGTTCTTC.